This T cell receptor beta chain was retrieved from a study of early T cells in non-severe SARS-CoV-2 infection. Study context: The sequenced material was bulk RNA from unsorted whole blood, and its chains were unpaired.

This clonotype was counted ten times or more. CDR1 is SEHNR, CDR2 FQNEAQ, per germline (reference sequence). The ends were cut back, 5 bases at V and 0 bases at J, with 11 bases in the middle. There are 16 residues in the CDR3. From the 5' RACE reads, TCRdb called clonotypes with MiXCR, one entry per CDR3 protein. The sample records tens of thousands of distinct CDR3 sequences, more than 10% being singletons. Material: whole blood, obtained at baseline. The rearrangement joins TRBV7-9 to TRBJ1-6, with D hard to call. The source is an adult who was a healthcare worker with PCR-confirmed SARS-CoV-2 infection or an uninfected control (not recorded which). CDR3 bases: TGTGCCAGCAGCCACTATAAGAGCTCCTATAATTCACCCCTCCACTTT. Translation: CASSHYKSSYNSPLHF.